The clone carrying this T cell receptor (beta chain) has just one count. Its antigen is as yet unknown. These data come from a study of vaccination and CD4 T cells after COVID-19. Across the whole study: Once diagnosed, patients had post-COVID samples drawn a median approximately 99 days later (range 35 to 161). Overlapping spike peptides of SARS-CoV-2, HCoV-NL63, HCoV-OC43 and HCoV-229E were used, and cells were stimulated with them. Study-wide points: With convalescent patients, a median approximately 86% of reactive clones emerged solely after vaccination. There was no significant change from around 21 to 38 median reactive clonotypes.

The CDR3 spans 12 residues. Sequencing of cultured CD4+ T cell DNA used the Oncomine TCR Beta short-read assay. A single record per CDR3 protein comes from TCRdb applying MiXCR to the PCR reads. Of more than 20,000 distinct CDR3 sequences listed, approximately 50% were seen once; the top ten hold 28%. Treatment of the sample: approximately 10-day PBMC culture with coronavirus spike peptide pools or control peptides (ViraFEST assay). Source: CD4+ T cells from blood, cultured in vitro, taken before SARS-CoV-2 vaccination. The V call is TRBV21-1, the J call TRBJ1-2. TRBV21-1 is deemed a pseudogene. The TCR was taken from a human donor who received a COVID-19 vaccine. The CDR3 spells CASSAALYGYTF. The DNA for the CDR3 is TGTGCCAGCAGTGCAGCCCTCTATGGCTACACCTTC.